Reported below is one TCR beta chain. Its specificity is unknown. After removal of 5 bases from V and 3 bases from J, the junction contained 7 bases not matched to a gene. This CDR3 has 14 amino acids. Germline CDR1 and CDR2: PRHDT and FYEKMQ (reference sequence). This sample is drawn from a study of shared clonotypes between healthy human individuals. Naive CD8 cells comprised CD45RO-negative, CCR7-positively selected cells, excluding terminally differentiated effector memory CD45RA+ cells. Findings and limits, study-wide: Rarefaction curves obtained for sorted subsets showed sequencing incomplete despite large depth. A handful of donors had 4% to 6.5% of their naive CD4 clonotypes in common.

Generated by immunoSEQ multiplex PCR, the TCRdb table keeps only in-frame clones and is missing some. This sample has some 2,100,000 clones, with roughly 91% found just once. The sample comprised naive CD8+ T cells from PBMCs. This clonotype was obtained from a man between 18 and 29 years old in good health. Some clones in this sample may be carry-over from other donors' samples. The chain joins TRBV13 to TRBJ2-7; TRBD1 aligns across 7 bases. The CDR3 region is CASSHTGQIYEQYF. The CDR3 region has the DNA TGTGCCAGCAGCCATACGGGACAGATCTACGAGCAGTACTTC.